These 30 T cell receptor beta chains were all obtained from the same sample, sequenced in a study of cytomegalovirus exposure and HLA in healthy donors. 60 Vbeta and 13 Jbeta primers were used in PCR. Generated by immunoSEQ multiplex PCR, the TCRdb table keeps only in-frame clones and is missing some. The repertoire holds about 180,000 clones, with 72% as singletons. Sequenced input: PBMCs. All receptors derive from a human donor in good health.

The genes are TRBV12-1 and TRBJ2-2; TRBD1, the table's D call, lacks a check against the DNA. TRBV12-1 constitutes a pseudogene. The CDR3 is 16 residues long. CDR3 bases: TGTGCCAGCAGCTTGGGGGCCCCAGAGAACACCGGGGAGCTGTTTTTT. This codes for CASSLGAPENTGELFF.

V gene TRBV5-1 combines with J gene TRBJ1-5; 7 positions agree with TRBD1. This CDR3 region has 15 residues. The J segment lost 2 bases and the V segment lost 2 bases, leaving 4 bases of the junction unmatched. Germline values: CDR1 SGHRS, CDR2 YFSETQ. CDR3 sequence reads: CASSLTGTGNQPQHF. The CDR3 region has the DNA TGCGCCAGCAGCTTAACCGGGACAGGCAATCAGCCCCAGCATTTT.

The chain links TRBV6-6 to TRBJ2-2; a weak D match, TRBD1 (7 bases). V lost 9 bases and J lost 4, with 18 bases in between. Germline CDR1 is MNHNY and CDR2 is SVGAGI (reference sequence). This CDR3 has 15 amino acids. This chain's CDR3 is CASSLEGAGTGELFF. The DNA of the CDR3 is TGTGCCAGTTCCCTGGAGGGGGCCGGCACCGGGGAGCTGTTTTTT.

The rearrangement uses TRBV4-1 and TRBJ2-5; 7 bases map to TRBD1. The assigned J gene may be wrong: the sequence end matches TRBJ2-7 better. Germline V gene data show CDR1 as MGHRA and CDR2 as YSYEKL. The CDR3 has 15 residues. The CDR3 loop is CASSLSGTAPYEQYF. The CDR3 DNA reads TGCGCCAGCAGCCTCTCCGGGACAGCCCCATACGAGCAGTACTTC.

The gene calls are TRBV6-5 and TRBJ1-5, with a weak D call TRBD1 (5 bases). The CDR3 has 13 amino acids. The V end was cut by 11 bases, the J end by 6 bases, with 17 bases between. The germline V gene encodes CDR1 MNHEY and CDR2 SVGAGI. As DNA, the CDR3 is TGTGCCGCCGGAGGGGCGCGGGGTCAGCCCCAGCATTTT. This gives the protein CAAGGARGQPQHF.

This chain joins TRBV4-3 and TRBJ2-2; TRBD1 matches 8 bases. Germline CDR1 and CDR2: LGHNA and YSLEER. This CDR3 is built from 18 residues. The V and J ends lost 0 bases and 5 bases, in that order; junction bases with no gene match: 11. CDR3: CASSQDPIDRGRTGELFF. CDR3 nucleotide sequence: TGCGCCAGCAGCCAAGACCCTATTGACAGGGGAAGGACCGGGGAGCTGTTTTTT.

The gene calls are TRBV7-6 and TRBJ2-5, with 9 positions matching TRBD2. Trimming removed 5 bases from V and 2 bases from J; junction bases left unmatched: 18. Germline V gives CDR1 SGHVS, CDR2 FNYEAQ. This CDR3 comprises 19 residues. The CDR3 region has the DNA TGTGCCAGCAGCCCGTCCGTAGCGGGGGCGCGGGGGCGGCAAGAGACCCAGTACTTC. It specifies CASSPSVAGARGRQETQYF.

This chain's CDR3 is CATSTSYNSPLHF. The CDR3 bases are TGTGCCACCTCAACATCCTATAATTCACCCCTCCACTTT. The chain links TRBV27 to TRBJ1-6; D remains unclear. The CDR3 covers 13 residues. Deletions cut 10 bases from V and 1 base from J, with 8 bases between. CDR1 and CDR2 (germline): MNHEY, SMNVEV (reference sequence).

The V call is TRBV10-3, the J call TRBJ2-3; D uncertain. This CDR3 contains 13 residues. V was pared by 3 bases and J by 3 bases, with 7 bases between. Germline CDR1 reads ENHRY; CDR2 reads SYGVKD. Here the CDR3 reads CAISEGVTDTQYF. DNA of the CDR3: TGTGCCATCAGTGAAGGAGTTACAGATACGCAGTATTTT.

The rearrangement joins TRBV13 to TRBJ1-3, with 8 bases lining up with TRBD1. CDR3 length equals 15 residues. In germline, CDR1 is PRHDT, CDR2 FYEKMQ (reference sequence). V lost 6 bases and J lost 2; bases outside the gene matches: 6. CDR3 region: CASSSDRVPGNTIYF. CDR3 coding DNA: TGTGCCAGCAGTTCGGACAGGGTCCCTGGAAACACCATATATTTT.

The V and J genes are TRBV19 and TRBJ2-2; D gene uncertain. Trimming cost V 8 bases and J 8 bases, with 9 bases left between them. The germline V gene encodes CDR1 LNHDA and CDR2 SQIVND (reference sequence). This CDR3 spans 11 amino acids. The CDR3 spells CASGQVGELFF. CDR3 DNA: TGTGCCAGTGGCCAGGTTGGGGAGCTGTTTTTT. The full variable domain, its missing parts supplied by reference TRBV19 and TRBJ2-2, is DGGITQSPKYLFRKEGQNVTLSCEQNLNHDAMYWYRQDPGQGLRLIYYSQIVNDFQKGDIAEGYSVSREKKESFPLTVTSAQKNPTAFYLCASGQVGELFFGEGSRLTVL.

In this sample, this clone turned up a few times. Other nucleotide sequences from this sample produce the same CDR3. The chain links TRBV5-6 to TRBJ2-3; 9 bases are a match to TRBD2. V lost 2 bases, J lost 1 base, and 2 bases stayed unmatched. Germline CDR1 is SGHDT and CDR2 is YYEEEE. CDR3 size: 15 residues. CDR3 sequence (DNA): TGTGCCAGCAGCTTCTTAGCGGGGGGCACAGATACGCAGTATTTT. This codes for CASSFLAGGTDTQYF.

The gene calls are TRBV29-1 and TRBJ2-1; no clear D gene. Germline CDR1 is SQVTM and CDR2 is ANQGSEA. Trimming stripped 3 bases from V and 10 bases from J, with 7 bases between. This CDR3 contains 10 residues. The CDR3 reads CSVDGTEQFF. CDR3 nucleotides: TGCAGCGTTGACGGTACCGAGCAGTTCTTC.

This clone was recorded a few times. This chain connects TRBV6-5 to TRBJ1-4, with D maybe TRBD1 (6 bases). The CDR3 length is 14 residues. Trimming took off 5 bases at V and 6 bases at J, with 13 bases between the two ends. Germline assignment: CDR1 MNHEY and CDR2 SVGAGI. CDR3 DNA: TGTGCCAGCAGTGTCGGGACACGGGATGAAAAACTGTTTTTT. Its protein product is CASSVGTRDEKLFF.

The chain joins TRBV7-9 to TRBJ1-4; no clear D. V lost 2 bases, J lost 7 bases, and 5 bases lay in between. The CDR3 has 12 amino acids. Germline V gene lookup returns CDR1 SEHNR and CDR2 FQNEAQ (reference sequence). The CDR3 DNA reads as TGTGCCAGCAGCTTAACGGGTGAAAAACTGTTTTTT. Its protein product is CASSLTGEKLFF.

CDR3 DNA: TGTGCCAGCAGCCAAGAATACAGGAGCAATCAGCCCCAGCATTTT. Translating it yields CASSQEYRSNQPQHF. This chain joins TRBV4-2 and TRBJ1-5, with D possibly matching TRBD1 (5 bases). Germline V CDR1 and CDR2: LGHNA, YNFKEQ. The V gene lost 0 bases and the J gene lost 1 base, with 7 bases spanning the gap. The CDR3 spans 15 residues.

Points on this clone: At one end the junction does not follow the germline gene, possibly because of a read error. The sample contains more than one DNA sequence encoding this CDR3. The genes are TRBV5-1 and TRBJ1-1; no definite D call. This CDR3 comprises 17 residues. Germline lookup yields CDR1 SGHRS and CDR2 YFSETQ. This CDR3 is CASSLAGLRDLNTEAFF. CDR3 sequence (DNA): TGCGCCAGTAGCTTGGCCGGCTTACGGGATCTGAACACTGAAGCTTTCTTT. Using reference TRBV5-1 and TRBJ1-1 for the parts outside the CDR3, the full variable domain is KAGVTQTPRYLIKTRGQQVTLSCSPISGHRSVSWYQQTPGQGLQFLFEYFSETQRNKGNFPGRFSGRQFSNSRSEMNVSTLELGDSALYLCASSLAGLRDLNTEAFFGQGTRLTVV.

The chain joins TRBV20-1 to TRBJ2-1; D gene unclear. The CDR3 contains 11 residues. Per germline, CDR1 DFQATT and CDR2 SNEGSKA (reference sequence). The V and J ends lost 5 bases and 4 bases respectively, with 6 bases between them. The CDR3 region has the DNA TGCAGTGCTTTAGCTTACAATGAGCAGTTCTTC. Translating it yields CSALAYNEQFF.

The V gene is TRBV5-1, the J gene TRBJ1-2; D perhaps matches TRBD1 (5 bases). CDR3 size: 13 residues. Germline V gene lookup returns CDR1 SGHRS and CDR2 YFSETQ. With 0 bases removed from V and 4 bases from J, the gap between germline ends came to 7 bases. CDR3 amino acids: CASSLEGPYGYTF. In nucleotides, the CDR3 is TGCGCCAGCAGCTTGGAGGGGCCCTATGGCTACACCTTC. Variable domain in full (rest from reference TRBV5-1 and TRBJ1-2): KAGVTQTPRYLIKTRGQQVTLSCSPISGHRSVSWYQQTPGQGLQFLFEYFSETQRNKGNFPGRFSGRQFSNSRSEMNVSTLELGDSALYLCASSLEGPYGYTFGSGTRLTVV.

V is TRBV5-1 and J is TRBJ2-3, with D possibly TRBD2 on 5 matching bases. Germline V gene sequence: CDR1 SGHRS, CDR2 YFSETQ. The V end lost 0 bases, the J end lost 5 bases, and 7 bases lay between the germline ends. This CDR3 contains 13 residues. The CDR3 is CASSLGGEDTQYF. The CDR3 nucleotides are TGCGCCAGCAGCTTGGGGGGAGAAGATACGCAGTATTTT.

This chain uses TRBV2 with TRBJ1-2, with D tentatively TRBD1 (6 bases). The V gene lost 6 bases and the J gene lost 6 bases, with 17 bases spanning the gap. The CDR3 is 14 residues long. Germline CDR1 SNHLY, CDR2 FYNNEI. The CDR3 protein is CASRRGLQSDGYTF. CDR3 DNA: TGTGCCAGCAGAAGGGGGTTGCAGTCGGATGGCTACACCTTC.

For this clone: Other nucleotide sequences in the sample specify the same CDR3. This sequence joins TRBV7-8 and TRBJ1-5, with 9 bases that match TRBD1. V gave up 6 bases and J gave up 7 bases; unmatched junction bases: 10. The CDR3 consists of 15 residues. Germline-derived CDR1 and CDR2 are SGHVS and FQNEAQ. The CDR3 nucleotides read TGTGCCAGCAGTCCGACAGGGGGAATTGGCCAGCCCCAGCATTTT. Translating gives CASSPTGGIGQPQHF.

The J gene is TRBJ1-4, the V gene TRBV29-1, with D perhaps matching TRBD1 (6 bases). This CDR3 is 13 amino acids long. The V and J ends lost 6 bases and 8 bases respectively, with 16 bases between them. Germline-derived CDR1 and CDR2 are SQVTM and ANQGSEA. The CDR3 region has the DNA TGCAGCGTGCTAACAGGGTTCGGAGAAAAACTGTTTTTT. Its protein product is CSVLTGFGEKLFF.

The gene calls are TRBV5-1 and TRBJ1-1, with D unresolved. V was cut by 0 bases and J by 5 bases, with 8 bases left in between. CDR1 is SGHRS and CDR2 is YFSETQ in the germline V gene. There are 13 residues in the CDR3. The CDR3 sequence is CASSLVRRTEAFF. The CDR3 DNA sequence: TGCGCCAGCAGCTTGGTCCGGAGGACTGAAGCTTTCTTT.

The J gene is TRBJ2-2, the V gene TRBV6-4, with a weak D call TRBD2 (6 bases). The CDR3 totals 14 residues. Germline lookup yields CDR1 MRHNA and CDR2 SNTAGT. The germline V and J ends were trimmed by 3 bases and 7 bases, with 12 bases remaining between them. CDR3 region: CASSEGWEDGELFF. DNA for the CDR3: TGTGCCAGCAGTGAAGGATGGGAGGACGGGGAGCTGTTTTTT.

The chain carries TRBV7-8 and TRBJ1-2; 10 bases align to TRBD1. V was pared by 2 bases and J by 3 bases, with 9 bases of the junction left unmatched. Germline values: CDR1 SGHVS, CDR2 FQNEAQ. CDR3 length equals 17 residues. In DNA, the CDR3 is TGTGCCAGCAGCTTAACCGGGACAGGGGTTCCTCACTATGGCTACACCTTC. This gives the protein CASSLTGTGVPHYGYTF.

This clone showed up many times. This chain connects TRBV14 to TRBJ2-5, with D possibly matching TRBD2 (7 bases). Trimming removed 4 bases from V and 4 bases from J, with 22 bases in between. Germline V CDR1 and CDR2: SGHDN, FVKESK. CDR3 length equals 17 residues. The CDR3 protein is CASSLGGMGGPGETQYF. CDR3 DNA: TGTGCCAGCAGCCTAGGCGGGATGGGGGGGCCCGGAGAGACCCAGTACTTC.

CDR3 protein: CASRVMGGAGGYTF. Written as DNA, the CDR3 is TGTGCCAGCCGCGTAATGGGTGGGGCTGGTGGCTACACCTTC. This chain joins TRBV7-3 and TRBJ1-2; TRBD1 is a possible D gene (5 bases). This CDR3 is built from 14 residues. V was trimmed by 8 bases and J by 7 bases, leaving 20 bases between them. Per germline, CDR1 SGHTA and CDR2 FQGTGA.

The chain uses TRBV4-1 and TRBJ2-7; a weak D match, TRBD1 (6 bases). The CDR3 length is 14 residues. Germline assignment: CDR1 MGHRA and CDR2 YSYEKL. The V gene lost 6 bases and the J gene lost 3 bases, with 15 bases spanning the gap. The CDR3 reads CASSTTGRDYEQYF. The CDR3 nucleotides read TGCGCCAGCAGTACAACAGGGCGTGACTACGAGCAGTACTTC.

The V call is TRBV5-1, the J call TRBJ2-3, with TRBD2 matching 10 bases. V shed 0 bases, J shed 4 bases, and the junction held 5 bases outside the gene matches. The V gene's germline CDR1 is SGHRS and CDR2 YFSETQ. CDR3 length: 16 residues. The CDR3 spells CASSLGRSGGSDTQYF. Written as DNA, the CDR3 is TGCGCCAGCAGCTTGGGTCGTAGCGGGGGGTCAGATACGCAGTATTTT.